This TCR beta chain came from a study of CD8 T cells in ankylosing spondylitis. Whole-study results and caveats: Disease-associated clonotypes exhibited CD8+ identity and were relatively infrequent in peripheral blood. In ankylosing spondylitis patients, matched synovial fluid reportedly showed significant enrichment of disease-linked clones. A TCR beta motif made of fewer than ten highly homologous variants seemed typical of ankylosing spondylitis blood. In reactive arthritis synovial fluid and blood, some motif variants had been reported before.

Preparation of TCR beta libraries was done by quantitative 5'-RACE with molecular barcodes. TCRdb recomputed calls from the 5' RACE reads with MiXCR, one row per CDR3 protein. Altogether some 200,000 distinct CDR3 sequences are present, around 6.6% being singletons, with the ten largest covering around 14%. V was pared by 1 base and J by 1 base, with 14 bases of the junction left unmatched. The CDR3 runs 19 residues. The germline gives CDR1 DFQATT, CDR2 SNEGSKA (reference sequence). Of note for this clonotype: Its matching antigen is unknown.

The clonotype comes from a male donor with ankylosing spondylitis. Sequenced sample: blood, either unsorted or a sorted T cell fraction (not recorded which). This rearrangement joins TRBV20-1 to TRBJ2-3; 10 bases line up with TRBD1. The CDR3 coding sequence is TGCAGTGCTAGAGGGTTGGGGGACAGGGGATTTTGGCGCACAGATACGCAGTATTTT. It codes for CSARGLGDRGFWRTDTQYF.